Listed below are T cell receptor beta chains from one sample, sequenced in a study of blood T cells in healthy people across ages. TCRdb re-called the 5' RACE reads with MiXCR, one entry per CDR3 protein. The data show around 1,600,000 distinct CDR3 sequences, about 45% seen once. Sequenced input: blood. The receptors shown here come from a woman aged 18-29 years in good health. Each CDR3 is given with its conserved first and last residue. Fields, in order: CDR3 length, J gene, clone size, D gene, V gene, CDR3 protein, CDR3 DNA. A D gene is named only where the DNA matches it firmly. Rows give clone size only sometimes, using once, few, many, or a class for an expanded clone.

15,TRBJ2-4,few,NA,TRBV9,CASSVEEGSKNIQYF,TGTGCCAGCAGCGTAGAGGAGGGGTCCAAAAACATTCAGTACTTC
18,TRBJ2-1,NA,TRBD2,TRBV4-3,CASSQDLWEAGGGDEQFF,TGCGCCAGCAGCCAAGATCTTTGGGAAGCGGGGGGGGGCGATGAGCAGTTCTTC
13,TRBJ1-6,NA,NA,TRBV7-6,CASSPSSNSPLHF,TGTGCCAGCAGCCCCAGCTCTAATTCACCCCTCCACTTT
13,TRBJ2-3,few,NA,TRBV24-1,CATSRGSTDTQYF,TGTGCCACCAGTAGAGGGAGCACAGATACGCAGTATTTT
13,TRBJ1-6,NA,NA,TRBV28,CERARTNNSPLHF,TGCGAGCGAGCCCGAACAAATAATTCACCCCTCCACTTT
19,TRBJ1-4,NA,NA,TRBV4-1,CASSQDARGLRPTNEKLFF,TGCGCCAGCAGCCAAGATGCGAGGGGCCTCCGGCCAACTAATGAAAAACTGTTTTTT
15,TRBJ2-3,NA,NA,TRBV7-2,CASSLNAQARDTQYF,TGTGCCAGCAGCTTAAATGCTCAGGCGCGAGATACGCAGTATTTT
14,TRBJ2-7,many,NA,TRBV25-1,CASSDPDRSYEQYF,TGTGCCAGCAGTGACCCTGACAGGTCCTACGAGCAGTACTTC
14,TRBJ2-5,NA,NA,TRBV21-1,CASSSRRSEVTQYF,TGTGCCAGCAGCAGCAGGCGGTCGGAGGTGACCCAGTACTTC
14,TRBJ2-7,NA,NA,TRBV7-6,CASSLEVDGYEQYF,TGTGCCAGCAGCTTAGAGGTGGACGGTTACGAGCAGTACTTC
17,TRBJ2-1,NA,TRBD1,TRBV6-5,CASSYSSGTGLYNEQFF,TGTGCCAGCAGTTATTCTTCCGGGACAGGGCTTTACAATGAGCAGTTCTTC
14,TRBJ2-7,NA,NA,TRBV12-3/TRBV12-4,CASSLAPGRDEQYF,TGTGCCAGCAGTTTAGCGCCAGGGCGGGACGAGCAGTACTTC
14,TRBJ1-3,NA,TRBD1,TRBV12-3/TRBV12-4,CASARQGSGNTIYF,TGTGCCAGCGCCCGACAGGGCTCCGGAAACACCATATATTTT